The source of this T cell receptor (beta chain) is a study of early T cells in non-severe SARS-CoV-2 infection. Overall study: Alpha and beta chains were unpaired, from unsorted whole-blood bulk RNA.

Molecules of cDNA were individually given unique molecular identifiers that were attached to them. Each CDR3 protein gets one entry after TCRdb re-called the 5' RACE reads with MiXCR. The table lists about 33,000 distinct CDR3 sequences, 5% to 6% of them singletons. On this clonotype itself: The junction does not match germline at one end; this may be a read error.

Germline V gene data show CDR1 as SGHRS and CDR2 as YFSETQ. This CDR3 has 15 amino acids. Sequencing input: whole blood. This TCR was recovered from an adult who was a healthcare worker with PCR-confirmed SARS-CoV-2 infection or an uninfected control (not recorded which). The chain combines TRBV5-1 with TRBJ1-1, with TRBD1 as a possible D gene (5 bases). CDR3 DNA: TGCGCCAGCAGCTTTTTGGACACCCGGAACACTGAAGTTTTCTTT. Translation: CASSFLDTRNTEVFF.